This TCR beta chain was captured in a study of CD8 T cells in ankylosing spondylitis. In this sample, this clonotype turned up a few times. MiXCR, applied by TCRdb to the 5' RACE reads, yields one record per CDR3 protein. This sample yields around 280,000 distinct CDR3 sequences, of which roughly 20% are seen a single time; under 8.5% belongs to the top ten. The clonotype originates from a male donor with ankylosing spondylitis or in good health (not recorded which). Sample: blood, either unsorted or a sorted T cell fraction (not recorded which).

As DNA, the CDR3 is TGCGCCAGCAGCCCAGGGACAGGGGAGGAAAAACTGTTTTTT. Its protein product is CASSPGTGEEKLFF. The chain recombines TRBV5-1 with TRBJ1-4; 10 bases are shared with TRBD1. The CDR3 covers 14 residues. CDR1 SGHRS and CDR2 YFSETQ come from the germline V gene. V lost 4 bases, J lost 8 bases, and 5 bases stayed unmatched.